Below, 28 T cell receptor beta chains from the same sample are listed, as sequenced in a study of T cells in Graves' hyperthyroidism and ophthalmopathy. There were TCR beta CDR3 regions amplified from RNA transcripts. In the first-round RT-PCR of the TCR CDR3, the HTBI primer set was used. One entry per CDR3 protein results from TCRdb running MiXCR on the multiplex PCR reads. The sample lists approximately 610,000 distinct CDR3 sequences; under 15% were seen once. The sequencing input was blood. The origin of the receptors is a woman aged 40 to 55 with Graves' ophthalmopathy.

This sequence joins TRBV10-3 and TRBJ1-1; D ambiguous. Germline lookup yields CDR1 ENHRY and CDR2 SYGVKD. This CDR3 is 16 amino acids long. V shed 4 bases and J shed 0 bases, with 15 bases lying between them. This CDR3 is CAISVSRGEMNTEAFF. CDR3 nucleotide sequence: TGTGCCATCAGTGTCTCCCGGGGAGAGATGAACACTGAAGCTTTCTTT.

This clonotype has ten or more counts. This chain joins TRBV27 and TRBJ2-5; the match to TRBD1 covers 7 bases. V was clipped by 3 bases and J by 5 bases; unmatched bases: 6. CDR3 size: 14 residues. Germline CDR1 and CDR2: MNHEY and SMNVEV (reference sequence). The CDR3 DNA reads TGTGCCAGCAGTTTCCGGACAGGTTTGGAGACCCAGTACTTC. Encoded protein: CASSFRTGLETQYF.

This clonotype was counted ten times or more. The chain has TRBV28 and TRBJ1-2, with TRBD1 matching 7 bases. Germline lookup yields CDR1 MDHEN and CDR2 SYDVKM. This CDR3 contains 13 residues. V lost 3 bases to trimming and J lost 3 bases; unmatched junction nucleotides: 1. The CDR3 region is CASSFDRDYGYTF. CDR3 sequence (DNA): TGTGCCAGCAGTTTCGACAGGGACTATGGCTACACCTTC.

This clonotype was seen only a few times. The rearrangement links TRBV3-1 to TRBJ2-7; no clear D gene. Trimming removed 1 base at V and 0 bases at J, with 13 bases between. The length of the CDR3 is 16 residues. Germline values: CDR1 LGHDT, CDR2 YNNKEL (reference sequence). The CDR3 is CASSQVGVLSSYEQYF. The CDR3 DNA sequence: TGTGCCAGCAGCCAAGTCGGAGTTTTGAGCTCCTACGAGCAGTACTTC.

This clonotype was seen many times. This chain joins TRBV6-2 or TRBV6-3 and TRBJ1-5, with TRBD1 identical over 8 bases. In germline, CDR1 is MNHEY, CDR2 SVGEGT. V shed 2 bases and J 0 bases; nucleotides not matched to a gene: 9. This CDR3 is built from 18 residues. CDR3 region: CASSYLTGGAYSNQPQHF. The DNA of the CDR3 is TGTGCCAGCAGTTACCTTACAGGGGGGGCCTATAGCAATCAGCCCCAGCATTTT.

This clonotype has just a few counts. This sequence joins TRBV5-4 and TRBJ2-2, with TRBD2 matching 7 bases. The germline V gene encodes CDR1 SGHNT and CDR2 YYREEE (reference sequence). The CDR3 contains 16 residues. V was pared by 0 bases and J by 3 bases, with 5 bases of the junction left unmatched. CDR3 residues: CASSLAEREDTGELFF. In DNA form, the CDR3 reads TGTGCCAGCAGCTTGGCCGAGCGGGAAGACACCGGGGAGCTGTTTTTT.

This clonotype was counted between two and nine times. V is TRBV19 and J is TRBJ2-7; unclear D gene. Trimming pared 5 bases from V and 4 bases from J, leaving 6 bases between. The CDR3 is made up of 11 amino acids. CDR1 and CDR2 from the germline V gene are LNHDA and SQIVND (reference sequence). CDR3: CASSAQYEQYF. The CDR3 DNA is TGTGCCAGTAGTGCCCAGTACGAGCAGTACTTC. The complete variable domain, with remaining parts taken from reference TRBV19 and TRBJ2-7, reads DGGITQSPKYLFRKEGQNVTLSCEQNLNHDAMYWYRQDPGQGLRLIYYSQIVNDFQKGDIAEGYSVSREKKESFPLTVTSAQKNPTAFYLCASSAQYEQYFGPGTRLTVT.

This sequence joins TRBV25-1 and TRBJ2-5; D is possibly TRBD2 (6 bases). The CDR3 loop spans 15 amino acids. V lost 2 bases, J lost 5 bases, and 15 bases lay in between. Germline V lookup: CDR1 MGHDK, CDR2 SYGVNS. The CDR3: CASSEDWGGGETQYF. CDR3 nucleotide sequence: TGTGCCAGCAGTGAAGATTGGGGAGGCGGGGAGACCCAGTACTTC.

The table lists this clonotype with many counts. The chain couples TRBV5-1 to TRBJ1-1; no reliable D call. Trimming pared 4 bases from V and 8 bases from J, leaving 15 bases between. Germline V CDR1 and CDR2: SGHRS, YFSETQ. The CDR3 runs to 13 residues. The CDR3 reads CASSATLGAEAFF. The CDR3 DNA sequence: TGCGCCAGCAGCGCGACGTTGGGCGCCGAAGCTTTCTTT. Full variable domain (remainder filled in from reference TRBV5-1 and TRBJ1-1): KAGVTQTPRYLIKTRGQQVTLSCSPISGHRSVSWYQQTPGQGLQFLFEYFSETQRNKGNFPGRFSGRQFSNSRSEMNVSTLELGDSALYLCASSATLGAEAFFGQGTRLTVV.

This clonotype was observed a few times. V is TRBV18 and J is TRBJ2-7; 8 nucleotides align to TRBD2. Looked up from germline, CDR1 is KGHSH and CDR2 is LQKENI. This CDR3 has 14 residues. V was clipped by 3 bases and J by 5 bases; unmatched bases: 6. This CDR3 is CASSPGERENEQYF. DNA for the CDR3: TGTGCCAGCTCACCTGGGGAGCGGGAGAACGAGCAGTACTTC.

This clonotype was counted at least ten times. The rearrangement joins TRBV6-2 or TRBV6-3 to TRBJ1-1; TRBD1 matches at 7 bases. The V gene end was trimmed by 4 bases and the J gene end by 10 bases; junction bases not matched to a gene: 6. This CDR3 is built from 12 residues. CDR1 and CDR2 from the germline V gene are MNHEY and SVGEGT. CDR3 sequence (DNA): TGTGCCAGCAGTTTCGACAGGGTTAGAGCTTTCTTT. It translates to CASSFDRVRAFF.

At least ten counts were recorded for this clonotype. The gene calls are TRBV28 and TRBJ1-2, with D tentatively TRBD1 (6 bases). V shed 2 bases and J shed 8 bases, with 15 bases lying between them. Germline CDR1 MDHEN, CDR2 SYDVKM. This CDR3 is 14 amino acids long. The CDR3 sequence is CASSLGTQGIGYTF. CDR3 bases: TGTGCCAGCAGTTTAGGGACACAGGGCATCGGCTACACCTTC.

There are many counts of this clonotype. The CDR3 protein is CASVRAPTEAFF. The CDR3 DNA reads TGTGCCAGCGTAAGGGCCCCCACTGAAGCTTTCTTT. The rearrangement uses TRBV28 and TRBJ1-1; D gene uncertain. The CDR3 has 12 residues. Trimming took off 8 bases at V and 4 bases at J, with 11 bases between the two ends. Germline loops: CDR1 MDHEN, CDR2 SYDVKM.

This clonotype was observed a few times. The chain couples TRBV20-1 to TRBJ2-5; TRBD2 aligns across 8 bases. J was trimmed by 4 bases and V by 4 bases; bases with no gene match: 14. This CDR3 is 16 amino acids long. Germline V gene data show CDR1 as DFQATT and CDR2 as SNEGSKA (reference sequence). This CDR3 reads CSAISPVDGRGETQYF. The CDR3 region has the DNA TGCAGTGCTATCTCCCCTGTAGACGGGAGGGGAGAGACCCAGTACTTC.

The rearrangement uses TRBV12-3 or TRBV12-4 and TRBJ2-5, with D perhaps matching TRBD1 or TRBD2 (5 bases each). The length of the CDR3 is 17 residues. Trimming left V 5 bases short and J 1 base short, with 20 bases between. This CDR3 reads CASSVRRKGTGQETQYF. CDR3 sequence (DNA): TGTGCCAGCAGTGTAAGAAGAAAAGGGACGGGCCAAGAGACCCAGTACTTC.

In this sample, this clonotype turned up many times. The chain carries TRBV28 and TRBJ1-5; D may be TRBD1 (6 bases). The CDR3 contains 14 residues. V lost 4 bases and J lost 3, with 10 bases in between. Germline CDR1 reads MDHEN; CDR2 reads SYDVKM. The DNA of the CDR3 is TGTGCCAGCAGTTACAGGGCGGCCAATCAGCCCCAGCATTTT. Protein: CASSYRAANQPQHF.

This clonotype was recorded many times. The V and J genes are TRBV20-1 and TRBJ1-1; 7 positions agree with TRBD1. CDR1 is DFQATT, CDR2 SNEGSKA, per germline (reference sequence). Trimming took 3 bases from V and 1 from J; bases not matched to a gene: 5. The CDR3 totals 14 residues. The CDR3 spells CSASSGQTNTEAFF. The CDR3 DNA is TGCAGTGCTAGCTCGGGACAGACGAACACTGAAGCTTTCTTT.

In this sample, this clonotype turned up many times. The rearrangement uses TRBV20-1 and TRBJ2-7, with 7 nucleotides matching TRBD2. The V gene's germline CDR1 is DFQATT and CDR2 SNEGSKA (reference sequence). The CDR3 runs to 15 residues. With 0 bases clipped from V and 0 bases from J, the junction kept 5 bases outside the gene matches. Here the CDR3 DNA reads TGCAGTGCTAGAGATCTAGCGGATAGCTCCTACGAGCAGTACTTC. It is translated as CSARDLADSSYEQYF.

The chain employs TRBV20-1 and TRBJ2-4; 11 nucleotides align to TRBD2. The V gene end was trimmed by 0 bases and the J gene end by 0 bases; junction bases not matched to a gene: 4. Germline assignment: CDR1 DFQATT and CDR2 SNEGSKA (reference sequence). There are 17 residues in the CDR3. The CDR3 here is CSARDRTSGRAKNIQYF. CDR3 nucleotide sequence: TGCAGTGCTAGAGATAGGACTAGCGGGCGAGCCAAAAACATTCAGTACTTC.

This clonotype appeared many times. The junction departs from germline at one end; a sequencing error may be responsible. The DNA for the CDR3 is TGCGCCAGCATCCAAGATCAGCTGAGCGATGGGGCTTTCTTT. Its translation is CASIQDQLSDGAFF. The rearrangement links TRBV4-1 to TRBJ1-1; D unresolved. Germline V gene data show CDR1 as MGHRA and CDR2 as YSYEKL. CDR3 length: 14 amino acids.

V usage is TRBV30 and J usage is TRBJ1-5; TRBD1 matches at 11 bases. The ends lost 3 bases at V and 6 bases at J; junction bases unmatched: 10. The CDR3 is 16 residues long. Germline V gene lookup returns CDR1 GTSNPN and CDR2 SVGIG (reference sequence). The CDR3 region has the DNA TGTGCCTGGAGAGAGGGAGCGGACAGGGGGCTTCAGCCCCAGCATTTT. Translating it yields CAWREGADRGLQPQHF.

This clonotype has ten or more counts. The CDR3 DNA is TGTGCCAGCAGTCCCAGCGACTTAGCCAAAAACATTCAGTACTTC. Residues: CASSPSDLAKNIQYF. This chain joins TRBV28 and TRBJ2-4; D remains ambiguous. The CDR3 extends over 15 amino acids. The V gene lost 5 bases and the J gene lost 0 bases, with 11 bases spanning the gap. Germline CDR1 reads MDHEN; CDR2 reads SYDVKM.

The chain links TRBV4-1 to TRBJ1-1; the match to TRBD1 covers 8 bases. This CDR3 is built from 17 residues. In germline, CDR1 is MGHRA, CDR2 YSYEKL. The J segment lost 5 bases and the V segment lost 0 bases, leaving 11 bases of the junction unmatched. The DNA of the CDR3 is TGCGCCAGCAGCCAAGAGGGGCAGGGGGCCGGGAGAACTGAAGCTTTCTTT. Its translation is CASSQEGQGAGRTEAFF.

Worth noting for this clonotype: Compared with germline, one end of the junction differs, possibly owing to a read error. The genes are TRBV27 and TRBJ1-1; D perhaps matches TRBD1 (5 bases). Germline CDR1 reads MNHEY; CDR2 reads SMNVEV (reference sequence). The CDR3 runs 14 residues. The CDR3 here is CGSSPEIRVSGAFF. The CDR3 DNA follows: TGTGGCAGCAGTCCAGAAATCAGGGTGTCGGGAGCTTTCTTT.

This clonotype occurred a few times. The chain uses TRBV6-1 and TRBJ2-7; D is possibly TRBD1 (6 bases). This CDR3 has 15 residues. V was pared by 7 bases and J by 0 bases, with 16 bases between. Germline V gene lookup returns CDR1 MNHNS and CDR2 SASEGT. The CDR3 protein is CASKKDRLSSYEQYF. The CDR3 DNA reads TGTGCCAGCAAAAAGGACAGATTGAGCTCCTACGAGCAGTACTTC.

The chain links TRBV7-6 to TRBJ2-5, with TRBD2 matching over 7 bases. V lost 5 bases and J lost 4; bases outside the gene matches: 10. Per the germline V gene, CDR1 is SGHVS and CDR2 is FNYEAQ. The length of the CDR3 is 15 residues. The CDR3 nucleotides are TGTGCCAGCAGCAAGAATGCGGGGGTAGGAGAGACCCAGTACTTC. This encodes CASSKNAGVGETQYF.

This clonotype was seen many times. This sequence joins TRBV19 and TRBJ1-2; the D is unclear. CDR3 length: 13 residues. Germline CDR1 LNHDA, CDR2 SQIVND (reference sequence). V was shortened by 8 bases and J by 4 bases, with 14 bases between the two germline ends. The CDR3 DNA is TGTGCCAGTTCCAGGCCAGAACTCTATGGCTACACCTTC. Its translation is CASSRPELYGYTF.

This clonotype was counted a few times. The chain has TRBV3-1 and TRBJ1-1; D unclear. Germline CDR1 is LGHDT and CDR2 is YNNKEL (reference sequence). The CDR3 spans 13 residues. Deletions cut 1 base from V and 11 bases from J, with 14 bases between. Here the CDR3 reads CASSQVGISSAFF. As DNA, the CDR3 is TGTGCCAGCAGCCAAGTCGGGATATCCAGTGCTTTCTTT.